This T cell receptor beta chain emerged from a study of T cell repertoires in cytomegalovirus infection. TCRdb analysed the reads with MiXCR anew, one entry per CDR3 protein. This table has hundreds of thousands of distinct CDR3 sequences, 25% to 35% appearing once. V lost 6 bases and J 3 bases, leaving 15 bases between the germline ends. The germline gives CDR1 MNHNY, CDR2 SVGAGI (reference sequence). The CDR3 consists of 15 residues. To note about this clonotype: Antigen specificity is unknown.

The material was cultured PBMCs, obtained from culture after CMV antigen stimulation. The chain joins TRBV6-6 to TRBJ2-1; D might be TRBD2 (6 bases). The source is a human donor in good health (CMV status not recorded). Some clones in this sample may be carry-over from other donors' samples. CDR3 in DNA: TGTGCCAGCAGGCGCAGGGAGGAAGGCTACAATGAGCAGTTCTTC. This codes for CASRRREEGYNEQFF.